This entry features one T cell receptor beta chain sequence. Per the study methods: From reference gene primer amplification, estimates of nucleated cell counts were derived. This table comes from immunoSEQ multiplex PCR, and its TCRdb copy is limited to in-frame clones, with some not included. That table furnishes V, J and clone size, whereas the DNA furnished D and trimming. The table includes 85,000 to 95,000 clones, roughly 84% detected once. This sample was taken from a study of blood T cell repertoires in COVID-19. At the level of the study: Whether acute or convalescent, the COVID-19 samples came from the United States, Italy and Spain.

This CDR3 contains 15 residues. The ends lost 6 bases at V and 8 bases at J; junction bases unmatched: 7. The sequencing input was peripheral blood. The clonotype originates from a woman at least 80 years old with acute or convalescent COVID-19. This chain uses TRBV23-1 with TRBJ2-1; 13 nucleotides agree with TRBD2. TRBV23-1 is known as an ORF, though its function is uncertain. The CDR3 is CASSLLAGGPHEQFF. CDR3 coding DNA: TGCGCCAGCAGCTTACTAGCGGGAGGGCCCCATGAGCAGTTCTTC.